This passage covers 25 T cell receptor beta chains from one sample sequenced in a study of identical twins. TCRdb ran MiXCR on the 5' RACE reads and lists one entry per CDR3 protein. The sample lists around 480,000 distinct CDR3 sequences; over 12% were seen once. These sequences were also reported in another study, on yellow fever vaccine responses in identical twins.

The specimen sequenced was CD4+ T cells sorted from blood. Every receptor here comes from a woman between 18 and 29 years old in good health.

This clonotype came up a few times. The rearrangement uses TRBV28 and TRBJ2-3; D is possibly TRBD2 (5 bases). The length of the CDR3 is 14 residues. Germline lookup yields CDR1 MDHEN and CDR2 SYDVKM. Trimming removed 5 bases at V and 4 bases at J, with 13 bases between. The CDR3 loop reads CASSSGSVSDTQYF. The CDR3 nucleotides read TGTGCCAGCAGTAGCGGAAGTGTGTCAGATACGCAGTATTTT.

The chain couples TRBV20-1 to TRBJ2-5, with D perhaps matching TRBD2 (6 bases). This CDR3 contains 15 residues. The V gene's germline CDR1 is DFQATT and CDR2 SNEGSKA (reference sequence). Trimming removed 6 bases from V and 2 bases from J, with 19 bases in between. CDR3: CSAKAWRGDQETQYF. The CDR3 nucleotides read TGCAGTGCAAAAGCCTGGCGCGGGGATCAAGAGACCCAGTACTTC.

V gene TRBV4-1 combines with J gene TRBJ2-1; TRBD1 agrees at 8 bases. CDR3 length: 13 amino acids. The trim removed 4 bases at V and 9 bases at J, leaving 5 bases unmatched. In germline, CDR1 is MGHRA, CDR2 YSYEKL. The CDR3 spells CASSPTGVGEQFF. Written as DNA, the CDR3 is TGCGCCAGCAGCCCGACAGGGGTTGGTGAGCAGTTCTTC.

This clonotype turned up a few times. The chain recombines TRBV5-6 with TRBJ2-2; TRBD1 or TRBD2 may be the D gene (5 bases each). Per the germline V gene, CDR1 is SGHDT and CDR2 is YYEEEE. The CDR3 runs to 16 residues. The V end was cut by 0 bases, the J end by 4 bases, with 13 bases between. Here the CDR3 DNA reads TGTGCCAGCAGCTTGGTTTTCGGGGCTTCCACCGGGGAGCTGTTTTTT. Its protein product is CASSLVFGASTGELFF.

The genes are TRBV2 and TRBJ2-4, with 10 bases that match TRBD2. The V segment lost 2 bases and the J segment 3 bases; nucleotides outside the gene matches: 4. The CDR3 runs 16 residues. CDR1 is SNHLY and CDR2 is FYNNEI in the germline V gene. The CDR3 loop reads CASSERAGGLKNIQYF. CDR3 DNA: TGTGCCAGCAGTGAAAGAGCGGGAGGGCTCAAAAACATTCAGTACTTC.

This clonotype was counted between two and nine times. The V and J genes are TRBV11-2 and TRBJ2-5; perhaps TRBD1 as D (6 bases). Germline V gene data show CDR1 as SGHAT and CDR2 as FQNNGV. V was pared by 0 bases and J by 10 bases, with 12 bases between. This CDR3 comprises 13 residues. Here the CDR3 DNA reads TGTGCCAGCAGCTTAGAGGCCAGGGGAAACCAGTACTTC. Translated, it gives CASSLEARGNQYF.

The chain carries TRBV20-1 and TRBJ2-3, with TRBD2 matching 11 bases. The CDR3 has 14 residues. J gave up 2 bases and V 6 bases, and 4 bases lay outside the gene matches. Germline lookup yields CDR1 DFQATT and CDR2 SNEGSKA (reference sequence). The CDR3: CSAGTSGVTDTQYF. The CDR3 DNA is TGCAGTGCCGGGACTAGCGGAGTCACAGATACGCAGTATTTT.

This rearrangement joins TRBV6-5 to TRBJ2-5, with D maybe TRBD2 (6 bases). The CDR3 extends over 14 amino acids. The V gene lost 0 bases and the J gene lost 4 bases, with 9 bases spanning the gap. The V gene's germline CDR1 is MNHEY and CDR2 SVGAGI. The CDR3 nucleotides are TGTGCCAGCAGTTACTCGGGGGGTGGAGAGACCCAGTACTTC. The encoded protein is CASSYSGGGETQYF.

The V and J genes are TRBV7-8 and TRBJ2-1; D assignment may be TRBD1 or TRBD2 (5 bases each). This CDR3 is built from 16 residues. The germline V gene has CDR1 SGHVS and CDR2 FQNEAQ. V lost 2 bases and J lost 4, with 15 bases in between. CDR3 protein: CASSLRETVLYNEQFF. CDR3 DNA sequence: TGTGCCAGCAGCTTAAGGGAGACAGTCCTATACAATGAGCAGTTCTTC.

The sample holds a few counts of this clonotype. V gene TRBV5-1 combines with J gene TRBJ2-5, with D perhaps given as TRBD1 or TRBD2 (5 bases each). This CDR3 is built from 16 residues. Per the germline V gene, CDR1 is SGHRS and CDR2 is YFSETQ. Trimming removed 0 bases from V and 4 bases from J, with 16 bases in between. The CDR3 sequence: CASSLGGIGTGETQYF. The DNA for the CDR3 is TGCGCCAGCAGCTTGGGAGGGATTGGAACAGGAGAGACCCAGTACTTC.

The CDR3 loop is CASSEAETGELFF. CDR3 sequence (DNA): TGTGCCAGCAGTGAAGCCGAGACCGGGGAGCTGTTTTTT. The chain couples TRBV2 to TRBJ2-2; no clear D gene. Trimming pared 0 bases from V and 5 bases from J, leaving 4 bases between. Germline V gene lookup returns CDR1 SNHLY and CDR2 FYNNEI. CDR3 length: 13 residues. Together with reference TRBV2 and TRBJ2-2, the CDR3 gives the full variable domain: EPEVTQTPSHQVTQMGQEVILRCVPISNHLYFYWYRQILGQKVEFLVSFYNNEISEKSEIFDDQFSVERPDGSNFTLKIRSTKLEDSAMYFCASSEAETGELFFGEGSRLTVL.

The chain carries TRBV18 and TRBJ2-1, with 7 bases matching TRBD2. The CDR3 loop spans 16 amino acids. V was clipped by 4 bases and J by 8 bases; unmatched bases: 14. CDR1 is KGHSH, CDR2 LQKENI, per germline. CDR3 sequence reads: CASSLEGAGVGHEQFF. CDR3 sequence (DNA): TGTGCCAGCTCACTGGAGGGCGCGGGGGTAGGCCATGAGCAGTTCTTC.

This clonotype was picked up many times. The J gene is TRBJ2-3, the V gene TRBV29-1; the match to TRBD2 covers 7 bases. The CDR3 extends over 15 amino acids. CDR1 is SQVTM, CDR2 ANQGSEA, per germline. Trimming cost V 4 bases and J 1 base; bases outside gene matches: 8. The CDR3 nucleotides are TGCAGCGTTGGGGGGAGCGGGGCAGGCACAGATACGCAGTATTTT. Residues: CSVGGSGAGTDTQYF.

This clonotype has more than one count but fewer than ten. The chain recombines TRBV20-1 with TRBJ2-1; no clear D. CDR3 length: 16 amino acids. The V end lost 3 bases, the J end lost 0 bases, and 15 bases lay between the germline ends. The germline gives CDR1 DFQATT, CDR2 SNEGSKA (reference sequence). The CDR3 is CSARMATRDSYNEQFF. DNA for the CDR3: TGCAGTGCTAGGATGGCGACGAGAGACTCCTACAATGAGCAGTTCTTC.

This clonotype was seen a few times. The chain links TRBV7-2 to TRBJ1-1, with 8 bases aligning to TRBD1. V gave up 5 bases and J gave up 0 bases; unmatched junction bases: 5. There are 15 residues in the CDR3. Germline V gene lookup returns CDR1 SGHTA and CDR2 FQGNSA. CDR3 amino acids: CASSAQGAVNTEAFF. For the CDR3, the DNA is TGTGCCAGCAGCGCTCAGGGGGCCGTGAACACTGAAGCTTTCTTT.

In this sample, this clonotype turned up many times. The chain uses TRBV7-2 and TRBJ2-7; D is ambiguous. In germline, CDR1 is SGHTA, CDR2 FQGNSA. Trimming cost V 5 bases and J 1 base, with 9 bases left between them. CDR3 length equals 13 residues. The CDR3 DNA reads as TGTGCCAGCAGCAAGGGCCGTTCCTACGAGCAGTACTTC. Protein sequence: CASSKGRSYEQYF.

The J gene is TRBJ2-4, the V gene TRBV5-8; the D gene is possibly TRBD2 (6 bases). The CDR3 spans 14 residues. CDR1 and CDR2 from the germline V gene are SGHTS and YDEGEE. Trimming stripped 4 bases from V and 0 bases from J, with 8 bases between. DNA of the CDR3: TGTGCCAGCAGCGGGGGACTAGCCAAAAACATTCAGTACTTC. As protein: CASSGGLAKNIQYF.

This clonotype was seen a few times. The chain has TRBV7-8 and TRBJ2-5, with D perhaps given as TRBD1 or TRBD2 (5 bases each). The CDR3 is made up of 14 amino acids. The V gene's germline CDR1 is SGHVS and CDR2 FQNEAQ. Between the trimmed V and J ends, which lost 4 bases and 1 base, there was a span of 10 bases. The CDR3 DNA reads TGTGCCAGCAGCTCCGGGACCACCCAAGAGACCCAGTACTTC. This encodes CASSSGTTQETQYF.

The chain is built from TRBV19 and TRBJ2-3; 12 nucleotides match TRBD2. This CDR3 comprises 16 residues. CDR1 and CDR2 (germline): LNHDA, SQIVND (reference sequence). V lost 4 bases and J lost 1; bases outside the gene matches: 3. This chain's CDR3 is CASSTGLAGRTDTQYF. In nucleotides, the CDR3 is TGTGCCAGTAGTACAGGACTAGCGGGACGCACAGATACGCAGTATTTT. The full variable domain, with the rest looked up from reference TRBV19 and TRBJ2-3, is DGGITQSPKYLFRKEGQNVTLSCEQNLNHDAMYWYRQDPGQGLRLIYYSQIVNDFQKGDIAEGYSVSREKKESFPLTVTSAQKNPTAFYLCASSTGLAGRTDTQYFGPGTRLTVL.

This clonotype was seen only a few times. The gene calls are TRBV4-3 and TRBJ2-1; 9 bases line up with TRBD2. CDR1 LGHNA and CDR2 YSLEER come from the germline V gene. V shed 2 bases and J 7 bases; nucleotides not matched to a gene: 9. The CDR3 loop spans 16 amino acids. The CDR3 region is CASSQQPGLAWNEQFF. In DNA, the CDR3 is TGCGCCAGCAGCCAACAACCGGGACTAGCATGGAATGAGCAGTTCTTC.

The rearrangement joins TRBV7-2 to TRBJ1-2, with D hard to call. This CDR3 is built from 13 residues. Germline V gives CDR1 SGHTA, CDR2 FQGNSA. The V and J ends lost 5 bases and 7 bases respectively, with 14 bases between them. The CDR3 loop reads CASSLPDVTGYTF. The CDR3 DNA reads as TGTGCCAGCAGCCTGCCGGACGTCACTGGCTACACCTTC.

The chain recombines TRBV4-3 with TRBJ2-3; 12 nucleotides agree with TRBD2. The CDR3 covers 16 residues. Germline loops: CDR1 LGHNA, CDR2 YSLEER. V shed 5 bases, J shed 0 bases, and the junction held 3 bases outside the gene matches. In nucleotides, the CDR3 is TGCGCCAGCAGCAAGGGGACTAGCGGGAGCACAGATACGCAGTATTTT. Translation gives CASSKGTSGSTDTQYF.

V usage is TRBV29-1 and J usage is TRBJ2-3; TRBD1 agrees at 7 bases. Unmatched junction bases numbered 9, after V lost 2 bases and J lost 1 base. This CDR3 region has 16 residues. Looked up from germline, CDR1 is SQVTM and CDR2 is ANQGSEA. CDR3 nucleotides: TGCAGCGTTGAAACACAGGGGTCGGTGGGCACAGATACGCAGTATTTT. This translates into CSVETQGSVGTDTQYF.

V gene TRBV12-3 or TRBV12-4 combines with J gene TRBJ2-3; tentatively, D is TRBD1 or TRBD2 (5 bases each). V was clipped by 5 bases and J by 0 bases, with 27 bases between them. The CDR3 has 20 residues. The chain's CDR3 is CASSQRSWGTLNSSTDTQYF. CDR3 DNA sequence: TGTGCCAGCAGTCAGAGATCGTGGGGGACGCTTAATTCTAGCACAGATACGCAGTATTTT.

This clonotype has only a few counts. The chain employs TRBV4-3 and TRBJ2-1, with TRBD2 matching over 8 bases. Germline V gives CDR1 LGHNA, CDR2 YSLEER. This CDR3 has 15 amino acids. Germline trimming cut 2 bases from V and 9 bases from J; bases unmatched to any gene: 9. CDR3 coding DNA: TGCGCCAGCAGCCAACTCAGCGGGAGCCGGGGTGAGCAGTTCTTC. This gives the protein CASSQLSGSRGEQFF.